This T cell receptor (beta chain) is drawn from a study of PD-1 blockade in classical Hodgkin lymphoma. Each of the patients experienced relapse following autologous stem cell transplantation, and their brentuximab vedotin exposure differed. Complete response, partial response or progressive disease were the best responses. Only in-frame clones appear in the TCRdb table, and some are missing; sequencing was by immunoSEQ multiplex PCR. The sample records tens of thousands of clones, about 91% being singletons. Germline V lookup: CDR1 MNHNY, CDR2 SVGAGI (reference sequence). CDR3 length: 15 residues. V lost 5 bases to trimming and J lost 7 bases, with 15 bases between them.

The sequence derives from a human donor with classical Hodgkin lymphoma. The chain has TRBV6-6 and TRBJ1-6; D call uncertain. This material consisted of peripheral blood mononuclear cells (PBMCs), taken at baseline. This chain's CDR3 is CASSIIDGPNSPLHF. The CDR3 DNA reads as TGTGCCAGCAGTATTATAGACGGCCCGAATTCACCCCTCCACTTT.